These 27 T cell receptor beta chains originate from one sample sequenced in a study of blood T cell repertoires in COVID-19 (dated by TCRdb to about 2020). Receptor amplification or capture employed the immunoSEQ multiplex PCR assay. TCRdb provides this immuneACCESS table in a form limited to in-frame rearrangements. Some clones are lacking; in checked studies, under half of them reflect an unresolved V gene, and why the rest are absent is not known. This sample holds more than 350,000 clones; about 83% were observed only once. The ten top clones hold about 10% of the sample. Sequenced: PBMCs or T cells enriched from blood (not recorded which). The receptors here all came from a woman aged 45 to 65 who had recovered from COVID-19.

The rearrangement joins TRBV3-1 (or the pseudogene TRBV3-2) to TRBJ2-7; 8 nucleotides line up with TRBD2. CDR1 and CDR2 (germline): LGHDT, YNNKEL (reference sequence). The trim removed 0 bases at V and 2 bases at J, leaving 6 bases unmatched. CDR3 size: 16 residues. The CDR3 sequence is CASSQDRGGFPYEQYF. Written as DNA, the CDR3 is TGTGCCAGCAGCCAAGATCGGGGGGGGTTCCCCTACGAGCAGTACTTC.

The chain employs TRBV28 and TRBJ1-2; a possible D gene is TRBD1 (6 bases). V lost 6 bases and J lost 4, with 9 bases in between. CDR1 and CDR2 (germline): MDHEN, SYDVKM. This CDR3 region has 12 residues. CDR3 in DNA: TGTGCCAGCAGGACAGGCCCCTATGGCTACACCTTC. As protein: CASRTGPYGYTF.

This chain links TRBV4-3 with TRBJ1-4; D unresolved. Per the germline V gene, CDR1 is LGHNA and CDR2 is YSLEER. This CDR3 spans 20 amino acids. V shed 1 base and J shed 0 bases, with 21 bases lying between them. In nucleotides, the CDR3 is TGCGCCAGCAGCCAAGGCGGGTTAGGTTTGACCTCTGCAACTAATGAAAAACTGTTTTTT. This codes for CASSQGGLGLTSATNEKLFF.

The chain joins TRBV6-2 or TRBV6-3 to TRBJ2-7; 8 bases map to TRBD1. The CDR3 has 14 amino acids. Looked up from germline, CDR1 is MNHEY and CDR2 is SVGEGT. J lost 5 bases, V lost 5 bases, and 8 bases had no gene match. CDR3 DNA: TGTGCCAGCAGTCCGCAGACAGGGGTGGACGAGCAGTACTTC. Its translation is CASSPQTGVDEQYF.

V and J are TRBV3-1 (or the pseudogene TRBV3-2) and TRBJ2-3, with 13 bases identical to TRBD2. Germline values: CDR1 LGHDT, CDR2 YNNKEL (reference sequence). This CDR3 is 16 amino acids long. V shed 4 bases, J shed 5 bases, and the junction held 6 bases outside the gene matches. The CDR3 DNA is TGTGCCAGCAGCCCAACTAGCGGGGGGGCGGGAGATACGCAGTATTTT. The encoded protein is CASSPTSGGAGDTQYF.

The rearrangement links TRBV27 to TRBJ1-6; 7 bases line up with TRBD1. The CDR3 contains 14 residues. CDR1 MNHEY and CDR2 SMNVEV come from the germline V gene (reference sequence). The ends lost 2 bases at V and 13 bases at J; junction bases unmatched: 8. The CDR3 DNA reads TGTGCCAGCAGTTTAACCTCGGGACAGCTCCCCCTCCACTTT. Protein product: CASSLTSGQLPLHF.

The gene calls are TRBV10-2 and TRBJ1-1, with unresolved D. The CDR3 covers 11 residues. V dropped 7 bases and J dropped 3 bases, with 6 bases sitting between them. Per germline, CDR1 WSHSY and CDR2 SAAADI. The CDR3 DNA is TGCGCCAGCACGAGTTACACTGAAGCTTTCTTT. This codes for CASTSYTEAFF.

This sequence joins TRBV7-2 and TRBJ1-1; no firm D call. Germline V gives CDR1 SGHTA, CDR2 FQGNSA. V was shortened by 5 bases and J by 5 bases, with 9 bases between the two germline ends. The length of the CDR3 is 12 residues. CDR3 in amino acids: CASSLGRTEAFF. CDR3 DNA sequence: TGTGCCAGCAGCCTTGGTCGGACTGAAGCTTTCTTT.

The chain recombines TRBV5-4 with TRBJ2-5, with 8 bases lining up with TRBD1. The length of the CDR3 is 16 residues. Germline CDR1 is SGHNT and CDR2 is YYREEE (reference sequence). Losses at the gene ends were 4 bases for V and 1 base for J; bases not matched to a gene: 9. CDR3 nucleotide sequence: TGTGCCAGCAGCAAGACGTGGGGACAGGCCCAAGAGACCCAGTACTTC. This encodes CASSKTWGQAQETQYF.

The sample holds one count of this clone. The CDR3 reads CASSPVGNQPQHF. The DNA of the CDR3 is TGTGCCAGCTCACCAGTCGGGAATCAGCCCCAGCATTTT. The chain uses TRBV18 and TRBJ1-5; no definite D call. Germline CDR1 KGHSH, CDR2 LQKENI. Trimming shortened V by 2 bases and J by 4 bases, and 6 bases separated the two germline ends. The CDR3 is 13 amino acids.

This clone came up a few times. The chain joins TRBV19 to TRBJ2-1; tentatively, D is TRBD2 (5 bases). Between the trimmed V and J ends, which lost 3 bases and 2 bases, there was a span of 11 bases. The CDR3 has 15 residues. The germline V gene encodes CDR1 LNHDA and CDR2 SQIVND (reference sequence). CDR3 coding DNA: TGTGCCAGTAGTATCACGCTAGCTGCCTACAATGAGCAGTTCTTC. This codes for CASSITLAAYNEQFF.

The rearrangement links TRBV7-9 to TRBJ1-2; TRBD1 might be the D (5 bases). The germline CDR1 and CDR2 sequences are SEHNR and FQNEAQ (reference sequence). V gave up 5 bases and J gave up 2 bases, with 9 bases separating them. CDR3 size: 13 residues. The CDR3 DNA sequence: TGTGCCAGCAGCGACAGAGACAACTATGGCTACACCTTC. Protein product: CASSDRDNYGYTF. Together with reference TRBV7-9 and TRBJ1-2, the CDR3 gives the full variable domain: DTGVSQNPRHKITKRGQNVTFRCDPISEHNRLYWYRQTLGQGPEFLTYFQNEAQLEKSRLLSDRFSAERPKGSFSTLEIQRTEQGDSAMYLCASSDRDNYGYTFGSGTRLTVV.

The genes are TRBV5-1 and TRBJ1-2, with D possibly being TRBD1 (5 bases). In germline, CDR1 is SGHRS, CDR2 YFSETQ. This CDR3 has 14 residues. Trimming removed 0 bases at V and 3 bases at J, with 9 bases between. The CDR3 loop reads CASSLGRQYYGYTF. DNA for the CDR3: TGCGCCAGCAGCTTGGGACGACAGTACTATGGCTACACCTTC. Full variable domain (remainder filled in from reference TRBV5-1 and TRBJ1-2): KAGVTQTPRYLIKTRGQQVTLSCSPISGHRSVSWYQQTPGQGLQFLFEYFSETQRNKGNFPGRFSGRQFSNSRSEMNVSTLELGDSALYLCASSLGRQYYGYTFGSGTRLTVV.

The chain is built from TRBV14 and TRBJ2-7; the match to TRBD1 covers 8 bases. With V trimmed by 3 bases and J by 3 bases, 10 bases remained unmatched. The length of the CDR3 is 16 residues. Looked up from germline, CDR1 is SGHDN and CDR2 is FVKESK. The CDR3: CASSQVQGQVLYEQYF. The CDR3 nucleotides are TGTGCCAGCAGCCAGGTCCAGGGACAGGTACTCTACGAGCAGTACTTC.

This clone has a single count. This chain links TRBV11-3 with TRBJ2-2; 10 nucleotides line up with TRBD1. The CDR3 has 16 amino acids. CDR1 SGHNT and CDR2 YENEEA come from the germline V gene. The V segment lost 4 bases and the J segment 2 bases; nucleotides outside the gene matches: 4. CDR3 region: CASSWVTGGNTGELFF. DNA of the CDR3: TGTGCCAGCAGCTGGGTGACAGGGGGCAACACCGGGGAGCTGTTTTTT. The whole variable domain, remainder taken from reference TRBV11-3 and TRBJ2-2, is EAGVVQSPRYKIIEKKQPVAFWCNPISGHNTLYWYLQNLGQGPELLIRYENEEAVDDSQLPKDRFSAERLKGVDSTLKIQPAELGDSAVYLCASSWVTGGNTGELFFGEGSRLTVL.

This sequence joins TRBV28 and TRBJ2-7; D is unclear. The germline V gene has CDR1 MDHEN and CDR2 SYDVKM. Trimming took 3 bases from V and 4 from J, leaving 10 bases between them. The CDR3 covers 13 residues. The CDR3 here is CASSFGSVYEQYF. CDR3 in DNA: TGTGCCAGCAGTTTCGGGTCGGTTTACGAGCAGTACTTC.

This rearrangement joins TRBV7-8 to TRBJ2-5; D is perhaps TRBD1 (5 bases). Germline V lookup: CDR1 SGHVS, CDR2 FQNEAQ. The CDR3 totals 13 residues. V was pared by 5 bases and J by 2 bases, with 9 bases between. DNA for the CDR3: TGTGCCAGCAGCAAATACAGGCAAGAGACCCAGTACTTC. Translated, it gives CASSKYRQETQYF.

The chain employs TRBV18 and TRBJ2-3; the match to TRBD1 covers 9 bases. The CDR3 runs 18 residues. The V segment lost 2 bases and the J segment 1 base; nucleotides outside the gene matches: 10. Germline CDR1 reads KGHSH; CDR2 reads LQKENI. CDR3 nucleotide sequence: TGTGCCAGCTCACCAAGGACAGGGGAGCCGTCGCGCACAGATACGCAGTATTTT. Translation: CASSPRTGEPSRTDTQYF.

The rearrangement links TRBV27 to TRBJ1-1; 8 bases are a match to TRBD1. V trimming: 4 bases; J trimming: 5 bases; junction bases outside the gene matches: 12. The CDR3 length is 16 residues. Per germline, CDR1 MNHEY and CDR2 SMNVEV (reference sequence). The CDR3 nucleotides read TGTGCCAGCAGTTCGCAAGCGGACAGGGCGTCAACTGAAGCTTTCTTT. It encodes CASSSQADRASTEAFF.

The V call is TRBV3-1 (or the pseudogene TRBV3-2), the J call TRBJ1-1; D is undetermined. The CDR3 is 13 residues long. Germline V lookup: CDR1 LGHDT, CDR2 YNNKEL (reference sequence). V was cut by 4 bases and J by 4 bases, with 10 bases left in between. DNA of the CDR3: TGTGCCAGCAGCCGGGCCCTGAGCACTGAAGCTTTCTTT. The encoded protein is CASSRALSTEAFF.

The rearrangement joins TRBV7-2 to TRBJ1-2, with a weak D call TRBD1 (5 bases). The CDR3 has 13 amino acids. Per germline, CDR1 SGHTA and CDR2 FQGNSA. V was clipped by 3 bases and J by 6 bases, with 11 bases between them. CDR3 loop: CASSLGTLNGYTF. In DNA form, the CDR3 reads TGTGCCAGCAGCTTGGGGACTCTCAATGGCTACACCTTC.

The chain employs TRBV2 and TRBJ2-1; TRBD2 is a possible D gene (5 bases). V lost 5 bases to trimming and J lost 0 bases, with 14 bases between them. The CDR3 has 16 residues. Germline CDR1 reads SNHLY; CDR2 reads FYNNEI. The CDR3, as DNA: TGTGCCAGCAGTCCAGGACTGTTCAGCTCCTACAATGAGCAGTTCTTC. Its protein product is CASSPGLFSSYNEQFF. The variable domain in full, with the rest retrieved from reference TRBV2 and TRBJ2-1, is EPEVTQTPSHQVTQMGQEVILRCVPISNHLYFYWYRQILGQKVEFLVSFYNNEISEKSEIFDDQFSVERPDGSNFTLKIRSTKLEDSAMYFCASSPGLFSSYNEQFFGPGTRLTVL.

The chain is built from TRBV5-4 and TRBJ2-7; 9 nucleotides align to TRBD1. The V segment lost 4 bases and the J segment 5 bases; nucleotides outside the gene matches: 7. CDR1 is SGHNT and CDR2 is YYREEE in the germline V gene (reference sequence). The CDR3 totals 14 residues. The CDR3 nucleotides read TGTGCCAGCAGCCCGGGACAGGGTAACGACGAGCAGTACTTC. This gives the protein CASSPGQGNDEQYF.

The chain links TRBV19 to TRBJ1-2, with D tentatively TRBD1 (6 bases). The V end was cut by 9 bases, the J end by 2 bases, with 10 bases between. Germline CDR1 and CDR2: LNHDA and SQIVND (reference sequence). The CDR3 length is 12 residues. For the CDR3, the DNA is TGTGCCAGACAGGGTGCGAACTATGGCTACACCTTC. Translated, it gives CARQGANYGYTF.

This chain connects TRBV18 to TRBJ1-6; maybe TRBD1 (5 bases). The V and J ends lost 3 bases and 9 bases respectively, with 12 bases between them. The CDR3 extends over 14 amino acids. Germline assignment: CDR1 KGHSH and CDR2 LQKENI. In DNA, the CDR3 is TGTGCCAGCTCACCCGCAAGGGGTGGTTCACCCCTCCACTTT. This gives the protein CASSPARGGSPLHF.

The gene calls are TRBV27 and TRBJ1-2; D perhaps matches TRBD1 (6 bases). Trimming cost V 4 bases and J 10 bases, with 16 bases left between them. Germline CDR1 MNHEY, CDR2 SMNVEV (reference sequence). The CDR3 contains 13 residues. In DNA form, the CDR3 reads TGTGCCAGCAGTTATACAGGGTACTTGTCCTACACCTTC. It encodes CASSYTGYLSYTF.

This clone was picked up a small number of times. This chain connects TRBV28 to TRBJ1-1; the match to TRBD1 covers 7 bases. The J segment lost 0 bases and the V segment lost 5 bases, leaving 6 bases of the junction unmatched. This CDR3 spans 15 amino acids. Germline CDR1 and CDR2: MDHEN and SYDVKM. The CDR3 region is CASSPYRGVNTEAFF. In DNA form, the CDR3 reads TGTGCCAGCAGTCCATACAGGGGAGTGAACACTGAAGCTTTCTTT.